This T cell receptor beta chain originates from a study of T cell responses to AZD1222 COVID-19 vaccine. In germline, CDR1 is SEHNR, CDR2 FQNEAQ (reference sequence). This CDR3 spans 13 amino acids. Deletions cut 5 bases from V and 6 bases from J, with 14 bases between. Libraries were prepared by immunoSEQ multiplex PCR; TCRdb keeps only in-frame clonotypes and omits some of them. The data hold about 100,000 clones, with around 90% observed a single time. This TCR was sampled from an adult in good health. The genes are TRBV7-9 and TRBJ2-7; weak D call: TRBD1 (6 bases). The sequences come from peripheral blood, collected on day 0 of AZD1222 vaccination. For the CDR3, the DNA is TGTGCCAGCAGCCCGTCAGGGGAGATCGAGCAGTACTTC. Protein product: CASSPSGEIEQYF.